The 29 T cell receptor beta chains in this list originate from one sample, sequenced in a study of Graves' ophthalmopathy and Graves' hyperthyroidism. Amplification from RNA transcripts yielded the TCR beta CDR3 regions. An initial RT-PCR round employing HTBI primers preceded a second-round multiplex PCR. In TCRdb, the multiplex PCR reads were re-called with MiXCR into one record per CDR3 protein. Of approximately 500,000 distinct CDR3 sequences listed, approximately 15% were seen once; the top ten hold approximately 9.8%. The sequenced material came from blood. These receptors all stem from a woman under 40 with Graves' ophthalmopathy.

The DNA of the CDR3 is TGTGCCAGCAGCCCCCAGGGTGAGGAGACCCAGTACTTC. This translates into CASSPQGEETQYF. V and J are TRBV9 and TRBJ2-5, with a weak D call TRBD1 (5 bases). V was trimmed by 4 bases and J by 5 bases, leaving 12 bases between them. The CDR3 consists of 13 residues. Germline V gene data show CDR1 as SGDLS and CDR2 as YYNGEE.

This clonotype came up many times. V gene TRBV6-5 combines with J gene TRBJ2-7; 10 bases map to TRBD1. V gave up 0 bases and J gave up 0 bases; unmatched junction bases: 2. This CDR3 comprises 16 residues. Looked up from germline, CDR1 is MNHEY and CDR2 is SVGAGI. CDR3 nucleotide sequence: TGTGCCAGCAGTTACTCGTGGACAGGGGGCTCCTACGAGCAGTACTTC. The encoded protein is CASSYSWTGGSYEQYF.

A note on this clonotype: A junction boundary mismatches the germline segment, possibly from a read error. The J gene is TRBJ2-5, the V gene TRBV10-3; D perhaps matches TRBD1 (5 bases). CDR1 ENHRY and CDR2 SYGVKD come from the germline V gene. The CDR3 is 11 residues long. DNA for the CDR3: TGTGCCATCAGTGTGGACAAGACGCAGTACTTC. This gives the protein CAISVDKTQYF.

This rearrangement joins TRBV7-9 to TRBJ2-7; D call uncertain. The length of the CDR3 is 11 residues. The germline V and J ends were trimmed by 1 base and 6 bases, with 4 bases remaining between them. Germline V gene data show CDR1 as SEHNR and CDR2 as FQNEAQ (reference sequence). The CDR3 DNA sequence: TGTGCCAGCAGCTTAGTTCTCGAGCAGTACTTC. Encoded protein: CASSLVLEQYF.

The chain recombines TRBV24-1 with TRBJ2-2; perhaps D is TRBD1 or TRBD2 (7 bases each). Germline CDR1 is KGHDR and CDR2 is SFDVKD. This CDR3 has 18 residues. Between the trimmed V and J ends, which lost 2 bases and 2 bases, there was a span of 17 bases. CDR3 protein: CATSDSPGGGTNTGELFF. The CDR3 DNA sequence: TGTGCCACCAGTGATTCTCCAGGGGGGGGTACCAACACCGGGGAGCTGTTTTTT.

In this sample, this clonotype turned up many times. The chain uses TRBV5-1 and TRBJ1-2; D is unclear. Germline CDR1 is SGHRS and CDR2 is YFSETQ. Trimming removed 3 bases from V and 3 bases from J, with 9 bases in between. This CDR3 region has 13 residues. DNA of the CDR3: TGCGCCAGCAGCTCCGAGGTTGACTATGGCTACACCTTC. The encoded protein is CASSSEVDYGYTF.

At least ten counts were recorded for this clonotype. CDR3 in amino acids: CASKRQGSNQPQHF. The CDR3 nucleotides are TGTGCCAGCAAAAGACAGGGGAGCAATCAGCCCCAGCATTTT. The chain uses TRBV6-2 or TRBV6-3 and TRBJ1-5, with 8 bases matching TRBD1. Germline CDR1 and CDR2: MNHEY and SVGEGT. J was trimmed by 1 base and V by 7 bases; bases with no gene match: 3. The CDR3 length is 14 residues.

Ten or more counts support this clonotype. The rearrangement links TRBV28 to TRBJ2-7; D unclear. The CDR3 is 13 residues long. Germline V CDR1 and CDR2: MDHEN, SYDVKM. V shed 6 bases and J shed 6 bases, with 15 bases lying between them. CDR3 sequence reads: CASSSRRRTEQYF. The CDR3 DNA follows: TGTGCCAGCAGCTCCCGAAGAAGAACCGAGCAGTACTTC.

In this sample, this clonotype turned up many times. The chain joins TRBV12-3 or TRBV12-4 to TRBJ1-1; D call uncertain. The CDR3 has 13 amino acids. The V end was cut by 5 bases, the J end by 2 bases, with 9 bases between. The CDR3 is CASSPQANTEAFF. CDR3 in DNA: TGTGCCAGCAGTCCCCAAGCAAACACTGAAGCTTTCTTT.

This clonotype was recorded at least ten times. CDR3 protein: CATSDPRTPGVAQHF. CDR3 coding DNA: TGTGCCACCAGTGATCCGCGGACCCCAGGAGTCGCCCAGCATTTT. The chain recombines TRBV24-1 with TRBJ1-5; D gene unclear. Germline values: CDR1 KGHDR, CDR2 SFDVKD. CDR3 size: 15 residues. V was clipped by 3 bases and J by 11 bases, with 19 bases between them.

CDR3 sequence: CAWSLQGGETQYF. Here the CDR3 DNA reads TGTGCCTGGAGCTTACAGGGAGGAGAGACCCAGTACTTC. This chain uses TRBV30 with TRBJ2-5, with D possibly being TRBD1 or TRBD2 (6 bases each). Germline CDR1 is GTSNPN and CDR2 is SVGIG (reference sequence). Trimming cost V 3 bases and J 4 bases, with 12 bases left between them. The CDR3 loop spans 13 amino acids.

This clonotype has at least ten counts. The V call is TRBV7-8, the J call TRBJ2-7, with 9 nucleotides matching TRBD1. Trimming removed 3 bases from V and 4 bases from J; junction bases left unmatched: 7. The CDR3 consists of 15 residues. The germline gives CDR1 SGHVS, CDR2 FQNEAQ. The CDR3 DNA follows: TGTGCCAGCAGCTTTTTGTGGACAGGGGAGTACGAGCAGTACTTC. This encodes CASSFLWTGEYEQYF.

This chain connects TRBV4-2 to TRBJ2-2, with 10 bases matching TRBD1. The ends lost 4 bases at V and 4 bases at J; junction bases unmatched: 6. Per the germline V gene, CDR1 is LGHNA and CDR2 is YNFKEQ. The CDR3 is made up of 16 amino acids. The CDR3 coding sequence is TGTGCCAGCAGCCCCCGGGACAGGGGAGGCACCGGGGAGCTGTTTTTT. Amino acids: CASSPRDRGGTGELFF.

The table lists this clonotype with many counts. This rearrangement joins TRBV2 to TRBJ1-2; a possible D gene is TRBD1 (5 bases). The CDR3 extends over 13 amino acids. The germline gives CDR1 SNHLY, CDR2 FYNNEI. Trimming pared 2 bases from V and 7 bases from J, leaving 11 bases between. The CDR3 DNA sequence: TGTGCCAGCAGTGAACGGACATCCGGTGGCTACACCTTC. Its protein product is CASSERTSGGYTF.

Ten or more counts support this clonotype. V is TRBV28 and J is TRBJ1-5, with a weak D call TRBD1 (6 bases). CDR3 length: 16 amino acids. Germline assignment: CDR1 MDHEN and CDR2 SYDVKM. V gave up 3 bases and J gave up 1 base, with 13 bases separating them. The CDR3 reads CASSFYGQPSNQPQHF. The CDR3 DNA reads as TGTGCCAGCAGTTTTTACGGACAGCCAAGCAATCAGCCCCAGCATTTT.

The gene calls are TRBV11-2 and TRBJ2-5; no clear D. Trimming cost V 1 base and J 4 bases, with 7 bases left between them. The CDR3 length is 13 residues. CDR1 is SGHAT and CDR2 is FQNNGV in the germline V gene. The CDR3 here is CASSLGMGETQYF. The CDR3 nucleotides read TGTGCCAGCAGCTTAGGGATGGGAGAGACCCAGTACTTC.

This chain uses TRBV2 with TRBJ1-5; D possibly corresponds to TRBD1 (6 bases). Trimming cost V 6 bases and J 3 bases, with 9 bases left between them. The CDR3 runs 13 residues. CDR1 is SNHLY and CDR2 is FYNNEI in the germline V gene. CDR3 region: CASRAGANQPQHF. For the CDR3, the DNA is TGTGCCAGCAGGGCAGGGGCCAATCAGCCCCAGCATTTT.

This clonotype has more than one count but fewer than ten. The CDR3 protein is CASSRQGANNEQFF. CDR3 coding DNA: TGTGCCAGCAGCCGTCAGGGGGCAAACAATGAGCAGTTCTTC. The V and J genes are TRBV7-2 and TRBJ2-1; 8 nucleotides line up with TRBD1. Germline V lookup: CDR1 SGHTA, CDR2 FQGNSA. The V segment lost 5 bases and the J segment 5 bases; nucleotides outside the gene matches: 5. The CDR3 runs to 14 residues.

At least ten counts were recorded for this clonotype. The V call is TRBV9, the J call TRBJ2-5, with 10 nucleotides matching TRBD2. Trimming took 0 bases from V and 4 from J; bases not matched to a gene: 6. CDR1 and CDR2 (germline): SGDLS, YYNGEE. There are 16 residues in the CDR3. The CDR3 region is CASSVEVAGGPETQYF. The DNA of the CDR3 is TGTGCCAGCAGCGTAGAGGTAGCGGGAGGCCCAGAGACCCAGTACTTC.

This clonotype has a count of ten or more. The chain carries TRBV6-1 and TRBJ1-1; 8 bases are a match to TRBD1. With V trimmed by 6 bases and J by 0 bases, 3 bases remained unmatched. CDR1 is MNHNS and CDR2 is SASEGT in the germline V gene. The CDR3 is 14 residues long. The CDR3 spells CASRRQGMNTEAFF. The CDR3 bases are TGTGCCAGCAGAAGACAGGGGATGAACACTGAAGCTTTCTTT.

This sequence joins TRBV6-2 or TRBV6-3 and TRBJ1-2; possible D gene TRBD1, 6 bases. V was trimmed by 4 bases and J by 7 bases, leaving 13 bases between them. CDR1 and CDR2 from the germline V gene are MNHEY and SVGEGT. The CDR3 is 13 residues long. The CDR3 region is CASSLQGTIGYTF. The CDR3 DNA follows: TGTGCCAGCAGTTTGCAGGGGACTATTGGCTACACCTTC.

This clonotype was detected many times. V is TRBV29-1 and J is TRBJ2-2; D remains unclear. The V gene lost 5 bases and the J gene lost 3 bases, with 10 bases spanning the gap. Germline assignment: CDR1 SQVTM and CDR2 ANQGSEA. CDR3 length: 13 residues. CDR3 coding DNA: TGCAGCGTTACCGGACGACACACCGGGGAGCTGTTTTTT. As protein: CSVTGRHTGELFF.

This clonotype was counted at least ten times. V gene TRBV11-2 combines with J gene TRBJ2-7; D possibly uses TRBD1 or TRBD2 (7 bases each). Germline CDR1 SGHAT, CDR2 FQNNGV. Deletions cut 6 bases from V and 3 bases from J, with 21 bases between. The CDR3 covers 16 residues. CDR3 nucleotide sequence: TGTGCCAGCAGGTCCCCGGGGAGGGGGCTCGGCTACGAGCAGTACTTC. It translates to CASRSPGRGLGYEQYF.

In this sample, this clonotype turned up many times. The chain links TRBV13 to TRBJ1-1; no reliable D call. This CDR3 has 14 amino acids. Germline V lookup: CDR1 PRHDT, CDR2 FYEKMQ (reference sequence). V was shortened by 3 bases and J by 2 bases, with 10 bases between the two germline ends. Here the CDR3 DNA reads TGTGCCAGCAGCTTCCGAAGGCTTAACACTGAAGCTTTCTTT. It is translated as CASSFRRLNTEAFF.

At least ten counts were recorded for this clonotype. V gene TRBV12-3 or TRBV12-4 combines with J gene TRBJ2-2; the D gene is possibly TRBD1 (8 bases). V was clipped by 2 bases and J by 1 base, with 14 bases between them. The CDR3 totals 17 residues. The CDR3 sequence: CASSLRGGTGNTGELFF. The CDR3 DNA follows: TGTGCCAGCAGTTTAAGGGGGGGGACAGGGAACACCGGGGAGCTGTTTTTT.

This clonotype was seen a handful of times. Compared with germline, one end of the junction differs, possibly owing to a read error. In DNA, the CDR3 is TGCGCCCGCAGCCCCTCCGGGGGGTACGAGCAGTACTTC. Residues: CARSPSGGYEQYF. V usage is TRBV5-1 and J usage is TRBJ2-7; 7 bases align to TRBD2. The CDR3 has 13 residues. Germline assignment: CDR1 SGHRS and CDR2 YFSETQ.

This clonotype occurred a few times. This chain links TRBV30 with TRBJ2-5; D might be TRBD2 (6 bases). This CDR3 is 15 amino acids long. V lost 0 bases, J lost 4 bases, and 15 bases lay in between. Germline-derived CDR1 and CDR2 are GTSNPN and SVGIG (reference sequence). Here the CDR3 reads CAWSVTPGGLETQYF. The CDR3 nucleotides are TGTGCCTGGAGTGTAACCCCCGGGGGTTTAGAGACCCAGTACTTC. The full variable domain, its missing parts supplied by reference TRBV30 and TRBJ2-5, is SQTIHQWPATLVQPVGSPLSLECTVEGTSNPNLYWYRQAAGRGLQLLFYSVGIGQISSEVPQNLSASRPQDRQFILSSKKLLLSDSGFYLCAWSVTPGGLETQYFGPGTRLLVL.

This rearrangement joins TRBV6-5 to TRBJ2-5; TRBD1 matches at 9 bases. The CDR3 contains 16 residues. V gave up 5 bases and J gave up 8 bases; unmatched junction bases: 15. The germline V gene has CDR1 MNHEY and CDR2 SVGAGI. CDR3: CASSPRGLTGGGTQYF. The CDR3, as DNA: TGTGCCAGCAGTCCCAGGGGTCTGACAGGGGGAGGAACCCAGTACTTC.

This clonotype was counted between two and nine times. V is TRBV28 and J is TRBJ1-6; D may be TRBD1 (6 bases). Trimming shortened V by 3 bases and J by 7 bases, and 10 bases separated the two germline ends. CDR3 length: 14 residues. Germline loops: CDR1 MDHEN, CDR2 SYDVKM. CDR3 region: CASSFWTENSPLHF. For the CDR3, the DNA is TGTGCCAGCAGTTTCTGGACAGAGAATTCACCCCTCCACTTT.